Below, 22 T cell receptor beta chains from the same sample are listed, as sequenced in a study of a mutant IDH1 vaccine in newly diagnosed glioma. No antigen is known for these receptors. Time point described: week 23, last vaccination. Each dose delivered 300 ug of mutant IDH1 20-mer peptide subcutaneously with imiquimod. TCRdb's copy holds only in-frame clones and misses some; the assay was immunoSEQ multiplex PCR. The data show 65,000 or so clones, approximately 81% seen once. The specimen comprised PBMCs, sampled from a glioma patient whose treatment included an IDH1 peptide vaccine. These receptors all come from a man aged 25-45 years with glioma.

V gene TRBV10-2 combines with J gene TRBJ1-6, with D hard to call. Germline V gene data show CDR1 as WSHSY and CDR2 as SAAADI. CDR3 length equals 15 residues. V was shortened by 6 bases and J by 0 bases, with 9 bases between the two germline ends. The CDR3 DNA follows: TGCGCCAGCAGCGGGGTGAGCTCCTATAATTCACCCCTCCACTTT. Residues: CASSGVSSYNSPLHF.

The V call is TRBV7-8, the J call TRBJ2-5, with no clear D. With 2 bases removed from V and 6 bases from J, the gap between germline ends came to 13 bases. Germline-derived CDR1 and CDR2 are SGHVS and FQNEAQ. CDR3 size: 14 residues. The CDR3 here is CASSLSSGVKTQYF. The CDR3 DNA reads TGTGCCAGCAGCTTATCTTCAGGCGTGAAGACCCAGTACTTC. Together with reference TRBV7-8 and TRBJ2-5, the CDR3 gives the full variable domain: GAGVSQSPRYKVAKRGQDVALRCDPISGHVSLFWYQQALGQGPEFLTYFQNEAQLDKSGLPSDRFFAERPEGSVSTLKIQRTQQEDSAVYLCASSLSSGVKTQYFGPGTRLLVL.

This clone appeared a few times. This chain joins TRBV9 and TRBJ1-5; D call uncertain. Germline-derived CDR1 and CDR2 are SGDLS and YYNGEE. This CDR3 has 14 residues. Trimming pared 0 bases from V and 3 bases from J, leaving 7 bases between. The CDR3 protein is CASSVGGFNQPQHF. The CDR3 DNA sequence: TGTGCCAGCAGCGTAGGCGGATTCAATCAGCCCCAGCATTTT.

This clone turned up a few times. This chain connects TRBV18 to TRBJ2-5; D not certain. V dropped 2 bases and J dropped 2 bases, with 12 bases sitting between them. The CDR3 runs 15 residues. Germline-derived CDR1 and CDR2 are KGHSH and LQKENI. CDR3 bases: TGTGCCAGCTCACCAGCCAGGACCTCGCAAGAGACCCAGTACTTC. Protein: CASSPARTSQETQYF.

In its sample, this clone was seen once. The CDR3 loop is CASSIVGGTEAFF. DNA for the CDR3: TGTGCCAGTAGTATAGTAGGGGGCACTGAAGCTTTCTTT. The chain uses TRBV19 and TRBJ1-1; perhaps TRBD1 as D (6 bases). V was cut by 1 base and J by 4 bases, with 7 bases left in between. This CDR3 spans 13 amino acids. Germline CDR1 reads LNHDA; CDR2 reads SQIVND (reference sequence).

V is TRBV15 and J is TRBJ2-5, with 8 positions matching TRBD1. CDR1 and CDR2 from the germline V gene are LNHNV and YYDKDF (reference sequence). CDR3 length: 12 amino acids. Germline trimming cut 8 bases from V and 5 bases from J; bases unmatched to any gene: 4. The DNA for the CDR3 is TGTGCCACCGGGACAGGCTTGGAGACCCAGTACTTC. This gives the protein CATGTGLETQYF.

The chain uses TRBV10-1 and TRBJ2-6; TRBD1 aligns across 8 bases. The CDR3 length is 18 residues. CDR1 is WNHNN, CDR2 SYGVQD, per germline (reference sequence). The V and J ends lost 4 bases and 0 bases, in that order; junction bases with no gene match: 8. The CDR3 region is CASSGGQGSPSGANVLTF. The CDR3, as DNA: TGCGCCAGCAGTGGAGGACAGGGTTCCCCCTCTGGGGCCAACGTCCTGACTTTC.

In its sample, this clone was seen a few times. The chain joins TRBV19 to TRBJ2-5; maybe TRBD2 (7 bases). V was trimmed by 6 bases and J by 2 bases, leaving 16 bases between them. CDR3 length: 15 residues. Per germline, CDR1 LNHDA and CDR2 SQIVND (reference sequence). The DNA for the CDR3 is TGTGCCAGTAGGTCAAAGAGGGGGGGACAAGAGACCCAGTACTTC. This sequence encodes CASRSKRGGQETQYF.

The J gene is TRBJ2-4, the V gene TRBV19; 11 bases fit TRBD2. CDR1 is LNHDA and CDR2 is SQIVND in the germline V gene (reference sequence). Germline trimming cut 1 base from V and 3 bases from J; bases unmatched to any gene: 11. This CDR3 region has 19 residues. The CDR3 DNA is TGTGCCAGTAGTATAGTCCCCCCCGGAACTAGCGGGGGCAAAAACATTCAGTACTTC. Residues: CASSIVPPGTSGGKNIQYF.

The J gene is TRBJ1-5, the V gene TRBV19, with TRBD1 matching 7 bases. V was pared by 6 bases and J by 0 bases, with 11 bases of the junction left unmatched. CDR1 is LNHDA and CDR2 is SQIVND in the germline V gene (reference sequence). The CDR3 runs 17 residues. The chain's CDR3 is CASRADRVLYSNQPQHF. The CDR3 DNA reads TGTGCCAGTAGGGCCGACAGGGTCCTCTATAGCAATCAGCCCCAGCATTTT.

In its sample, this clone was seen once. This rearrangement joins TRBV11-2 to TRBJ2-7; no clear D. CDR1 is SGHAT, CDR2 FQNNGV, per germline. Trimming left V 4 bases short and J 3 bases short, with 16 bases between. The CDR3 has 15 residues. Here the CDR3 DNA reads TGTGCCAGCAGCTCACTCCCGCGAGCAATCTACGAGCAGTACTTC. Translating gives CASSSLPRAIYEQYF.

The chain has TRBV30 and TRBJ2-3, with D maybe TRBD2 (7 bases). Germline CDR1 and CDR2: GTSNPN and SVGIG (reference sequence). The CDR3 is 16 residues long. V was cut by 0 bases and J by 5 bases, with 18 bases left in between. The chain's CDR3 is CAWSVQGGGWVDTQYF. The CDR3, as DNA: TGTGCCTGGAGTGTACAAGGCGGGGGCTGGGTAGATACGCAGTATTTT.

The gene calls are TRBV28 and TRBJ1-2, with D unclear. The CDR3 sequence is 13 residues long. The germline V gene has CDR1 MDHEN and CDR2 SYDVKM. V was shortened by 8 bases and J by 0 bases, with 10 bases between the two germline ends. The CDR3 loop reads CASGIKTNYGYTF. DNA for the CDR3: TGTGCCAGCGGCATTAAAACTAACTATGGCTACACCTTC.

The rearrangement links TRBV6-6 to TRBJ1-2; D remains unclear. The CDR3 is 14 amino acids. CDR1 MNHNY and CDR2 SVGAGI come from the germline V gene (reference sequence). The germline V and J ends were trimmed by 4 bases and 0 bases, with 9 bases remaining between them. The CDR3 coding sequence is TGTGCCAGCAGTTTCTCCGGGACTAACTATGGCTACACCTTC. Translating gives CASSFSGTNYGYTF.

This rearrangement joins TRBV7-2 to TRBJ2-2, with 7 nucleotides matching TRBD2. The germline CDR1 and CDR2 sequences are SGHTA and FQGNSA. The CDR3 runs to 15 residues. Trimming removed 6 bases from V and 1 base from J; junction bases left unmatched: 5. This CDR3 is CASRPGLQNTGELFF. CDR3 nucleotide sequence: TGTGCCAGCAGGCCGGGACTACAGAACACCGGGGAGCTGTTTTTT.

The V and J genes are TRBV5-5 and TRBJ2-1; 9 bases agree with TRBD2. The CDR3 sequence is 16 residues long. Per the germline V gene, CDR1 is SGHKS and CDR2 is YYEKEE (reference sequence). Trimming removed 1 base from V and 8 bases from J; junction bases left unmatched: 10. CDR3 bases: TGTGCCAGCAGCTTGTCGCTAGCGGGGATTGGGGATGAGCAGTTCTTC. Translated: CASSLSLAGIGDEQFF.

This clone was seen a handful of times. The CDR3 DNA is TGTGCCAGCAGCTTGGGACTAGCGGGGGGGCCGACATTAGATACGCAGTATTTT. Translated: CASSLGLAGGPTLDTQYF. The chain recombines TRBV5-6 with TRBJ2-3; TRBD2 matches 14 bases. Germline loops: CDR1 SGHDT, CDR2 YYEEEE. The CDR3 spans 18 residues. Unmatched junction bases numbered 8, after V lost 0 bases and J lost 5 bases.

This clone appeared a single time. An end of the junction differs from the germline gene, which may be a read error. The chain has TRBV28 and TRBJ1-3; unclear D gene. Germline V CDR1 and CDR2: MDHEN, SYDVKM. The CDR3 totals 13 residues. CDR3 region: CASSSRTGNTIYF. The CDR3 nucleotides read TGTGCCAGCAGTTCCCGCACTGGGAACACCATATATTTT.

J is TRBJ2-1 and V is TRBV6-1; D not certain. From germline, CDR1 is MNHNS and CDR2 SASEGT. The CDR3 consists of 12 residues. Trimming removed 7 bases from V and 7 bases from J, with 11 bases in between. The CDR3, as DNA: TGTGCCAGCAACAGTGAGATAAATGAGCAGTTCTTC. Its translation: CASNSEINEQFF.

This clone appeared once. V and J are TRBV10-3 and TRBJ2-7; no clear D. Germline V gives CDR1 ENHRY, CDR2 SYGVKD. The CDR3 is made up of 11 amino acids. Trimming left V 2 bases short and J 4 bases short, with 3 bases between. The CDR3 protein is CAISEGYEQYF. DNA of the CDR3: TGTGCCATCAGTGAGGGGTACGAGCAGTACTTC.

This rearrangement joins TRBV4-1 to TRBJ2-7, with 9 bases fitting TRBD2. The J segment lost 0 bases and the V segment lost 1 base, leaving 13 bases of the junction unmatched. The CDR3 extends over 19 amino acids. Germline CDR1 MGHRA, CDR2 YSYEKL. In nucleotides, the CDR3 is TGCGCCAGCAGCCAAGTCTCGGGACTAGCCTACAGGAGCTCCTACGAGCAGTACTTC. Translated, it gives CASSQVSGLAYRSSYEQYF.

The chain couples TRBV5-1 to TRBJ1-4; possibly TRBD1 for D (5 bases). Trimming shortened V by 0 bases and J by 8 bases, and 11 bases separated the two germline ends. This CDR3 has 14 residues. Germline assignment: CDR1 SGHRS and CDR2 YFSETQ. The CDR3 loop reads CASSLGGIKEKLFF. The DNA of the CDR3 is TGCGCCAGCAGCTTGGGGGGGATAAAAGAAAAACTGTTTTTT.